This T cell receptor (beta chain) was identified during a study of CD8+CD57+ T cells in acquired aplastic anemia. Looking at the study overall: Sorted cells (CD4+ and CD8+) yielded DNA amounts that averaged approximately 2.9 ug. Healthy donors averaged roughly 11 million reads for CD4+ cells. General study results and limits: Simpson's diversity of CD8+ cells was not significantly different in patients compared with controls. Comparison of patients with controls identified roughly 30 shared CD8+ CDR3 sequences.

Genomic DNA constituted the template upon which TCR beta VDJ and CDR3 profiling was performed. TCRdb passed the reads through MiXCR, listing each CDR3 protein once. The sample records 55,000 to 80,000 distinct CDR3 sequences, 45% to 60% being singletons. The trim removed 5 bases at V and 10 bases at J, leaving 5 bases unmatched. This CDR3 is 13 amino acids long. Germline assignment: CDR1 SGDLS and CDR2 YYNGEE. This clonotype was detected once. Antigen unknown. The V gene is TRBV9, the J gene TRBJ1-6; TRBD1 matches at 8 bases. The receptor was isolated from a human donor in good health, serving as a control. The sequencing sample was made of sorted CD4+, CD8+, or CD8+CD57+ T cells (not recorded which) from PBMCs. The CDR3 DNA reads as TGTGCCAGCAGGGACAGGGCTGGCTCACCCCTCCACTTT. Translation gives CASRDRAGSPLHF.